This T cell receptor beta chain originates from a study of early T cells in non-severe SARS-CoV-2 infection. Whole-study context: RNA in bulk from unsorted whole blood was sequenced, and chains were unpaired. Study-wide results and limits: The VDJdb matching leaned toward anti-spike CD8 responses and overlooked private and CD4 specificities.

Unique molecular identifier tags were affixed to discrete cDNA molecules. Using its own MiXCR run on the 5' RACE reads, TCRdb lists one record per CDR3 protein. The table records 75,000 to 90,000 distinct CDR3 sequences, about 9.4% of them present only once. Germline V gives CDR1 MDHEN, CDR2 SYDVKM. CDR3 length: 13 amino acids. Trimming at V came to 6 bases and at J to 5 bases, leaving 7 bases not matched to a gene. This clonotype has a count of ten or more. The target antigen is unknown. The J gene is TRBJ2-7, the V gene TRBV28, with 7 bases identical to TRBD1. The receptor comes from an adult who was a healthcare worker with PCR-confirmed SARS-CoV-2 infection or an uninfected control (not recorded which). The sample in question was whole blood, obtained at baseline. The CDR3 loop reads CASSLIGGDEQYF. CDR3 DNA: TGTGCCAGCAGCCTTATAGGGGGCGACGAGCAGTACTTC.